This TCR beta chain was observed in a study of blood T cell repertoires in COVID-19. About the research overall: The study drew acute and convalescent COVID-19 samples from the United States, Italy and Spain. Sources were T cells, B-cell-depleted T cells, or PBMCs; the material itself was cDNA or gDNA.

In the original workflow: Counts of nucleated cells, estimated from reference gene primer amplification, were obtained. The assay was immunoSEQ multiplex PCR, and TCRdb's table has in-frame clones only and misses some. That table furnishes V, J and clone size, whereas the DNA furnished D and trimming. This sample has roughly 280,000 clones; about 86% occur once, and the top ten carry around 3.6%. The CDR3 spans 12 residues. V dropped 1 base and J dropped 9 bases, with 10 bases sitting between them. Per germline, CDR1 SGHAT and CDR2 FQNNGV. The V call is TRBV11-2, the J call TRBJ2-7; perhaps TRBD2 as D (5 bases). This TCR was recovered from a man between 18 and 35 years old with active or convalescent COVID-19. Sequencing was performed on peripheral blood. This CDR3 reads CASSLVGERQYF. In DNA, the CDR3 is TGTGCCAGCAGCTTAGTGGGAGAGCGGCAGTACTTC.